The 23 T cell receptor beta chains below were found in one sample sequenced in a study of blood T cells in healthy people across ages. A second about 7 to 11 cycle PCR used barcoded and J-beta primers. MiXCR, run by TCRdb on the 5' RACE reads, gives a single entry per CDR3 protein. The sample includes more than 1,000,000 distinct CDR3 sequences, approximately 26% seen only once; the top ten take approximately 0.79%. The same sample was also used in a study of T cells of mothers and their children.

The sequenced sample was blood. The source of these receptors is a girl aged 2-10 years in good health.

There are a few counts of this clonotype. The chain couples TRBV4-3 to TRBJ1-6; 9 nucleotides align to TRBD1. The CDR3 consists of 15 residues. Trimming removed 1 base from V and 8 bases from J; junction bases left unmatched: 3. CDR1 and CDR2 (germline): LGHNA, YSLEER. CDR3 sequence reads: CASSQAGTGYSPLHF. In DNA, the CDR3 is TGCGCCAGCAGCCAAGCCGGGACAGGGTATTCACCCCTCCACTTT.

The chain links TRBV14 to TRBJ2-2; no clear D gene. Trimming took off 0 bases at V and 4 bases at J, with 12 bases between the two ends. The CDR3 runs 16 residues. Germline lookup yields CDR1 SGHDN and CDR2 FVKESK. The DNA for the CDR3 is TGTGCCAGCAGCCAAGAGTCGGCTACTTCCACCGGGGAGCTGTTTTTT. The encoded protein is CASSQESATSTGELFF. The full variable domain, with the rest looked up from reference TRBV14 and TRBJ2-2, is EAGVTQFPSHSVIEKGQTVTLRCDPISGHDNLYWYRRVMGKEIKFLLHFVKESKQDESGMPNNRFLAERTGGTYSTLKVQPAELEDSGVYFCASSQESATSTGELFFGEGSRLTVL.

This clonotype was observed a handful of times. This chain links TRBV4-2 with TRBJ2-5; 8 nucleotides line up with TRBD2. TRBJ2-7 explains the end of the DNA better; the J call may be wrong. The V gene's germline CDR1 is LGHNA and CDR2 YNFKEQ. This CDR3 is built from 16 residues. This CDR3 reads CASSQGLASSSYEQYF. As DNA, the CDR3 is TGTGCCAGCAGCCAAGGACTAGCGTCGAGCTCCTACGAGCAGTACTTC.

This chain links TRBV20-1 with TRBJ2-5; D remains unclear. Near its end, the DNA agrees better with TRBJ2-7, so the J call may be wrong. This CDR3 contains 15 residues. Germline loops: CDR1 DFQATT, CDR2 SNEGSKA (reference sequence). The CDR3 spells CSARGGFRSSYEQYF. In DNA form, the CDR3 reads TGCAGTGCTAGAGGCGGCTTCAGGTCTTCCTACGAGCAGTACTTC.

V gene TRBV3-1 combines with J gene TRBJ2-5; D tentatively fits TRBD1 or TRBD2 (5 bases each). Gene TRBJ2-7 matches the end of the DNA better, so the J call may be wrong. Germline assignment: CDR1 LGHDT and CDR2 YNNKEL (reference sequence). The CDR3 contains 15 residues. CDR3 residues: CASSQWGIASYEQYF. The DNA of the CDR3 is TGTGCCAGCAGTCAATGGGGGATAGCCTCCTACGAGCAGTACTTC.

The chain joins TRBV25-1 to TRBJ2-7; the match to TRBD1 covers 7 bases. Germline V lookup: CDR1 MGHDK, CDR2 SYGVNS. The CDR3 has 12 amino acids. J gave up 4 bases and V 6 bases, and 3 bases lay outside the gene matches. As DNA, the CDR3 is TGTGCCAGCAGCAACAGGGGTTACGAGCAGTACTTC. Encoded protein: CASSNRGYEQYF.

This clonotype was found once. The J gene is TRBJ1-1, the V gene TRBV5-1; weak D call: TRBD1 (6 bases). V lost 3 bases and J 1 base, leaving 13 bases between the germline ends. The CDR3 length is 15 residues. The germline gives CDR1 SGHRS, CDR2 YFSETQ. CDR3 DNA: TGCGCCAGCAGCTCCCCGACAGGAAAGAACACTGAAGCTTTCTTT. This codes for CASSSPTGKNTEAFF.

This clonotype showed up just a few times. The rearrangement joins TRBV6-5 to TRBJ1-5, with D maybe TRBD1 (6 bases). The CDR3 spans 13 residues. Per germline, CDR1 MNHEY and CDR2 SVGAGI. V was pared by 8 bases and J by 2 bases, with 10 bases between. The CDR3 is CASQDSRNQPQHF. CDR3 in DNA: TGTGCCAGCCAGGACAGCCGCAATCAGCCCCAGCATTTT.

A few counts support this clonotype. The chain has TRBV28 and TRBJ1-4, with a possible D match to TRBD1 (6 bases). V shed 5 bases and J shed 3 bases, with 13 bases lying between them. Germline loops: CDR1 MDHEN, CDR2 SYDVKM. The CDR3 has 15 amino acids. CDR3 amino acids: CASSLDSTPNEKLFF. The CDR3, as DNA: TGTGCCAGCAGTCTGGACAGTACACCTAATGAAAAACTGTTTTTT.

The gene calls are TRBV29-1 and TRBJ2-3; the D gene is possibly TRBD2 (5 bases). Germline CDR1 and CDR2: SQVTM and ANQGSEA. The CDR3 sequence is 13 residues long. V lost 4 bases and J 2 bases, leaving 10 bases between the germline ends. The CDR3 nucleotides are TGCAGCGTTGGAGGGATTATCACAGATACGCAGTATTTT. This encodes CSVGGIITDTQYF.

This clonotype was detected a few times. CDR3 sequence (DNA): TGCAGTGCAGACCAGGGGGCGGTTAATGAGCAGTTCTTC. It encodes CSADQGAVNEQFF. The V call is TRBV20-1, the J call TRBJ2-1; 8 bases align to TRBD1. Unmatched junction bases numbered 8, after V lost 6 bases and J lost 7 bases. This CDR3 is 13 amino acids long. From germline, CDR1 is DFQATT and CDR2 SNEGSKA (reference sequence).

This clonotype was detected only a few times. This chain connects TRBV7-9 to TRBJ2-5; TRBD1 aligns across 7 bases. With the DNA end fitting TRBJ2-7 better, the J assignment may be wrong. Germline assignment: CDR1 SEHNR and CDR2 FQNEAQ (reference sequence). The CDR3 length is 15 residues. This CDR3 reads CASSPGQANSYEQYF. DNA for the CDR3: TGTGCCAGCAGCCCCGGACAGGCGAACTCCTACGAGCAGTACTTC.

This clonotype has more than one count but fewer than ten. This sequence joins TRBV7-9 and TRBJ1-1; weak D call: TRBD1 (5 bases). This CDR3 is built from 12 residues. Trimming left V 5 bases short and J 4 bases short, with 8 bases between. Germline CDR1 reads SEHNR; CDR2 reads FQNEAQ (reference sequence). Here the CDR3 DNA reads TGTGCCAGCAGCGGGGGAGTCACTGAAGCTTTCTTT. Translated: CASSGGVTEAFF.

The V and J genes are TRBV5-1 and TRBJ2-6; tentatively, D is TRBD1 (6 bases). CDR3 size: 14 residues. Trimming removed 9 bases at V and 0 bases at J, with 10 bases between. CDR1 and CDR2 (germline): SGHRS, YFSETQ. The chain's CDR3 is CANRESSGANVLTF. CDR3 coding DNA: TGCGCCAACAGGGAGAGCTCTGGGGCCAACGTCCTGACTTTC.

This rearrangement joins TRBV12-3 or TRBV12-4 to TRBJ2-1, with D possibly being TRBD1 or TRBD2 (7 bases each). There are 14 residues in the CDR3. Trimming removed 7 bases at V and 8 bases at J, with 18 bases between. CDR3 nucleotides: TGTGCCAGCACAGGGGGGGACGTTCTACATGAGCAGTTCTTC. It translates to CASTGGDVLHEQFF.

V and J are TRBV7-8 and TRBJ2-7; D may correspond to TRBD1 or TRBD2 (5 bases each). Per the germline V gene, CDR1 is SGHVS and CDR2 is FQNEAQ. The length of the CDR3 is 14 residues. V was pared by 5 bases and J by 6 bases, with 17 bases between. In DNA, the CDR3 is TGTGCCAGCAGCCCGTCGATAAGGGGACCCGAGCAGTACTTC. It codes for CASSPSIRGPEQYF.

The V and J genes are TRBV29-1 and TRBJ1-1; no definite D call. The germline V gene encodes CDR1 SQVTM and CDR2 ANQGSEA. The CDR3 runs 15 residues. Trimming took off 1 base at V and 3 bases at J, with 15 bases between the two ends. CDR3: CSVEVVRVPDTEAFF. For the CDR3, the DNA is TGCAGCGTTGAAGTGGTAAGGGTACCGGACACTGAAGCTTTCTTT.

The CDR3 is CSADYQEGLQTQYF. CDR3 nucleotides: TGCAGTGCAGACTACCAGGAGGGTCTGCAGACCCAGTACTTC. The chain links TRBV20-1 to TRBJ2-5; possibly TRBD2 for D (6 bases). The CDR3 has 14 residues. With 6 bases removed from V and 6 bases from J, the gap between germline ends came to 20 bases. Germline CDR1 is DFQATT and CDR2 is SNEGSKA (reference sequence).

The sample holds a few counts of this clonotype. V gene TRBV20-1 combines with J gene TRBJ2-7, with TRBD2 identical over 11 bases. The V and J ends lost 0 bases and 6 bases, in that order; junction bases with no gene match: 10. Germline V gene lookup returns CDR1 DFQATT and CDR2 SNEGSKA (reference sequence). The CDR3 is 16 amino acids. In DNA, the CDR3 is TGCAGTGCTAGAGATCGGGTAGCGGGGGGGCCGAGCGAGCAGTACTTC. Protein sequence: CSARDRVAGGPSEQYF.

This clonotype was seen a handful of times. The chain couples TRBV3-1 to TRBJ2-2; D not resolved. The CDR3 spans 14 residues. In germline, CDR1 is LGHDT, CDR2 YNNKEL (reference sequence). With 6 bases removed from V and 6 bases from J, the gap between germline ends came to 14 bases. In DNA, the CDR3 is TGTGCCAGCAGACCCGGAGCTCCGTCCGGGGAGCTGTTTTTT. This sequence encodes CASRPGAPSGELFF.

The chain couples TRBV10-3 to TRBJ1-5, with TRBD1 as a possible D gene (6 bases). The V end lost 10 bases, the J end lost 1 base, and 14 bases lay between the germline ends. Germline V lookup: CDR1 ENHRY, CDR2 SYGVKD. The CDR3 runs 14 residues. DNA for the CDR3: TGTGCCACCATGGGAACAGGGAGCAATCAGCCCCAGCATTTT. Amino acids: CATMGTGSNQPQHF.

There are a few counts of this clonotype. The DNA of the CDR3 is TGCAGCGCCGTAGGCGGGGGCGCAGAGACCCAGTACTTC. It codes for CSAVGGGAETQYF. The chain combines TRBV29-1 with TRBJ2-5; D is possibly TRBD2 (7 bases). The V end was cut by 7 bases, the J end by 4 bases, with 16 bases between. The CDR3 covers 13 residues. CDR1 is SQVTM and CDR2 is ANQGSEA in the germline V gene.

The sample holds a few counts of this clonotype. V is TRBV28 and J is TRBJ2-2; D is uncertain. The CDR3 totals 14 residues. The V end lost 3 bases, the J end lost 5 bases, and 10 bases lay between the germline ends. The germline V gene has CDR1 MDHEN and CDR2 SYDVKM. CDR3 sequence reads: CASSFRVWTGELFF. The CDR3 DNA sequence: TGTGCCAGCAGTTTTAGGGTATGGACCGGGGAGCTGTTTTTT.